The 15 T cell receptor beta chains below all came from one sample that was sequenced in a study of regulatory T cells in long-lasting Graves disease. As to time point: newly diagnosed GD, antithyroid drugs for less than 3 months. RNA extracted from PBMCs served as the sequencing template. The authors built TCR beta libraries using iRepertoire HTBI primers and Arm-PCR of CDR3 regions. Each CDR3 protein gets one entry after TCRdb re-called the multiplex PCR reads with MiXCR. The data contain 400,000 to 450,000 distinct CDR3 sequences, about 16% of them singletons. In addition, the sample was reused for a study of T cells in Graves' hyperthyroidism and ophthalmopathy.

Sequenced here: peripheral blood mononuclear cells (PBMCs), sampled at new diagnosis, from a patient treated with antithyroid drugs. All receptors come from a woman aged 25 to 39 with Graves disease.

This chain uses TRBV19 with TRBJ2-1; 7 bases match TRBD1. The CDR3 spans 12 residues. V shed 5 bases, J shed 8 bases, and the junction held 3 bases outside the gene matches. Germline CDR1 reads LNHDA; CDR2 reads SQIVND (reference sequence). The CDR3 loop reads CASSVDRDEQFF. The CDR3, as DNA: TGTGCCAGTAGTGTCGACAGGGATGAGCAGTTCTTC. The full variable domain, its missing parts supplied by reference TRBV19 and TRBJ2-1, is DGGITQSPKYLFRKEGQNVTLSCEQNLNHDAMYWYRQDPGQGLRLIYYSQIVNDFQKGDIAEGYSVSREKKESFPLTVTSAQKNPTAFYLCASSVDRDEQFFGPGTRLTVL.

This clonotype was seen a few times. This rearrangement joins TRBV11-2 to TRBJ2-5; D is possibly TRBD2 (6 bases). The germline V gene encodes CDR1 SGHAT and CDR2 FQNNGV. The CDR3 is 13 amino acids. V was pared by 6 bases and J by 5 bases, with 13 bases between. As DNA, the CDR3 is TGTGCCAGCAGTACGGGAGAGGGTGAGACCCAGTACTTC. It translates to CASSTGEGETQYF.

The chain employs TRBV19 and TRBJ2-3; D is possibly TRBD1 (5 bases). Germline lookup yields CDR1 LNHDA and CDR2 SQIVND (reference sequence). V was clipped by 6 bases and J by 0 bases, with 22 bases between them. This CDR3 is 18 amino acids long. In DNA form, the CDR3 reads TGTGCCAGTAGGGATTCAGGGAATGCACTCAAGAGCACAGATACGCAGTATTTT. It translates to CASRDSGNALKSTDTQYF.

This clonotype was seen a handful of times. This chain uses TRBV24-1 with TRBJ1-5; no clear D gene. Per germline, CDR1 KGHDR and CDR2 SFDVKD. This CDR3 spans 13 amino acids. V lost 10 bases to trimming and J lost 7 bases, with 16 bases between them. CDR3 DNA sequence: TGTGCCACTTCCCGGTCGGGGTTGCAGCCCCAGCATTTT. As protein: CATSRSGLQPQHF.

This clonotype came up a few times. The CDR3 is CASSTLNEQFF. The CDR3 nucleotides are TGTGCCAGCAGTACCCTCAATGAGCAGTTCTTC. The rearrangement links TRBV6-1 to TRBJ2-1; D unresolved. This CDR3 spans 11 amino acids. CDR1 MNHNS and CDR2 SASEGT come from the germline V gene. Trimming cost V 5 bases and J 6 bases, with 5 bases left between them.

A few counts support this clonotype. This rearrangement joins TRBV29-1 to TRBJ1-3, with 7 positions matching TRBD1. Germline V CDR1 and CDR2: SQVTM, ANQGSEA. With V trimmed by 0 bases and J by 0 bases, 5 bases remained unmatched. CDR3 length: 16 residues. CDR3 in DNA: TGCAGCGTTGAAGAACAGGGGTATGGCTCTGGAAACACCATATATTTT. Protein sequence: CSVEEQGYGSGNTIYF.

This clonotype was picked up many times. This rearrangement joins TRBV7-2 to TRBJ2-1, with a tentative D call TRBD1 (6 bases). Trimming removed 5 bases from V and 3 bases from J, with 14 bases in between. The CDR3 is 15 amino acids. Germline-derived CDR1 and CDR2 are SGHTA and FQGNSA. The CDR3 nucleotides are TGTGCCAGCAGCGGTTCGACAGGAATCTACAATGAGCAGTTCTTC. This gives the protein CASSGSTGIYNEQFF.

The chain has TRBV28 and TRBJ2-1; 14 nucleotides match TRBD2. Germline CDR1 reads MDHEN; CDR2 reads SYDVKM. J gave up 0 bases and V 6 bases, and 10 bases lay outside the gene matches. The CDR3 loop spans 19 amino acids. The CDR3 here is CASRPRLAGGESSYNEQFF. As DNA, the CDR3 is TGTGCCAGCAGGCCAAGACTAGCGGGAGGGGAAAGCTCCTACAATGAGCAGTTCTTC.

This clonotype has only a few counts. CDR3 sequence: CASSPEGRYEQYF. As DNA, the CDR3 is TGTGCCAGCAGCCCTGAAGGCAGGTACGAGCAGTACTTC. J is TRBJ2-7 and V is TRBV13; D uncertain. The CDR3 has 13 residues. The V end was cut by 5 bases, the J end by 4 bases, with 12 bases between. Germline-derived CDR1 and CDR2 are PRHDT and FYEKMQ (reference sequence).

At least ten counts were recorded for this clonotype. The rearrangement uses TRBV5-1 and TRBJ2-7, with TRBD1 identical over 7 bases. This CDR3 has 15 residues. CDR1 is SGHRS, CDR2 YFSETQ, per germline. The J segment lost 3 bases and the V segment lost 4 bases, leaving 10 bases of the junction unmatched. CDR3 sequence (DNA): TGCGCCAGCAGCCCAGGGGACAGCCCGAACTACGAGCAGTACTTC. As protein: CASSPGDSPNYEQYF.

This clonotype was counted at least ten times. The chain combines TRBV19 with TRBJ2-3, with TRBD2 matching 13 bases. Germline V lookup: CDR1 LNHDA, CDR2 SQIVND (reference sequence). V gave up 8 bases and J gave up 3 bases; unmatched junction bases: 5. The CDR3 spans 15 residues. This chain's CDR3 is CASRTSGSGTDTQYF. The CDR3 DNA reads TGTGCCAGTCGGACTAGCGGGAGTGGTACAGATACGCAGTATTTT.

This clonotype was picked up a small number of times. The CDR3 loop is CASSLSSGSKGAYNEQFF. In DNA, the CDR3 is TGTGCCAGCAGTTTATCTAGCGGGAGTAAGGGGGCCTACAATGAGCAGTTCTTC. The chain is built from TRBV27 and TRBJ2-1; TRBD2 agrees at 9 bases. Germline lookup yields CDR1 MNHEY and CDR2 SMNVEV (reference sequence). V trimming: 0 bases; J trimming: 2 bases; junction bases outside the gene matches: 8. CDR3 length: 18 residues.

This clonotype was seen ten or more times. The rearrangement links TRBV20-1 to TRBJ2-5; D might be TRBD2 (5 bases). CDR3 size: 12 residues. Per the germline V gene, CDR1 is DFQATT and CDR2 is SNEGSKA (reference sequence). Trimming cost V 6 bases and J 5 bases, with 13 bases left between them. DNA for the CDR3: TGCAGTGCAGCAGGACGAGGGGAGACCCAGTACTTC. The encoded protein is CSAAGRGETQYF.

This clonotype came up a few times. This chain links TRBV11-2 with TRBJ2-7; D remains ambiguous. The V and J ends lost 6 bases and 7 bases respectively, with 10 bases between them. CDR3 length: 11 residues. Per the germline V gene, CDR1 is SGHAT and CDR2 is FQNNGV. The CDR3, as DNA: TGTGCCAGCAGTTTGTTAGAAGAGCAGTACTTC. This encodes CASSLLEEQYF.

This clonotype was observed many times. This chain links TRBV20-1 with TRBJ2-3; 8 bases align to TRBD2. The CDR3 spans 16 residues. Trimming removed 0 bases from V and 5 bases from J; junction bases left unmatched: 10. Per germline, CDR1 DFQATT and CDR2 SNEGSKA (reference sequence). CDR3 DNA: TGCAGTGCTAGAGATCCCAGCGGGGGAGGGAGAGATACGCAGTATTTT. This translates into CSARDPSGGGRDTQYF.